The rows below give T cell receptor beta chains drawn from one sample of a study of blood T cell repertoires in COVID-19. The table came from immunoSEQ multiplex PCR; TCRdb's copy has only in-frame clones and leaves some out. This table holds 180,000 or so clones, over 70% found once. The sequencing sample was made of PBMCs or T cells enriched from blood (not recorded which). All receptors derive from a man aged 55 to 70 who had been exposed to COVID-19. CDR3s include the opening cysteine and the closing phenylalanine or tryptophan. A D gene is named only where the DNA matches it firmly. Some rows have no size entry. The others give once, few or many, or a class for an expanded clone.

TGTGCCAGCAGTGAAAGGCTAGCGGGCCTCTCCTACGAGCAGTACTTC CASSERLAGLSYEQYF TRBV2 TRBD2 TRBJ2-7 NA 16
TGTGCCAGCAGCGTAGAGCCTAGCTCCTACAATGAGCAGTTCTTC CASSVEPSSYNEQFF TRBV9 NA TRBJ2-1 NA 15
TGTGCTAGTGGTTTAAAAACCGGGACTAGCGGGGGATACAATGAGCAGTTCTTC CASGLKTGTSGGYNEQFF TRBV12-5 TRBD2 TRBJ2-1 once 18
TGTGCCAGCAGTCTCCCCGGGACAGGGGAGAATGAGCAGTTCTTC CASSLPGTGENEQFF TRBV28 TRBD1 TRBJ2-1 NA 15
TGCGCCAGCAGGCGCTTCCTCGGGGATGCGGGCTACGAGCAGTACTTC CASRRFLGDAGYEQYF TRBV4-3 NA TRBJ2-7 NA 16
TGTGCCAGCAGCCCGCACACCCTCTCCTACGAGCAGTACTTC CASSPHTLSYEQYF TRBV11-2 NA TRBJ2-7 NA 14
TGTGCCAGCATTCGCGGCGGGAGCCGGTCCTACGAGCAGTACTTC CASIRGGSRSYEQYF TRBV28 TRBD2 TRBJ2-7 once 15
TGTGCCAGCAAGTTCCGGGGGGATGAAAAACTGTTTTTT CASKFRGDEKLFF TRBV27 NA TRBJ1-4 NA 13
TGTGCCAGCACCCCCTTGGGAGGGAGAGAGGAGACCCAGTACTTC CASTPLGGREETQYF TRBV7-9 TRBD2 TRBJ2-5 NA 15
TGTGCCAGCAGCCGGGACTGGGGCACAGATACGCAGTATTTT CASSRDWGTDTQYF TRBV6-2/TRBV6-3 NA TRBJ2-3 NA 14
TGTGCCAGTGCCCCCCGGGACAGAAATTATAGCTACACCTTC CASAPRDRNYSYTF TRBV19 TRBD1 TRBJ1-2 NA 14
TGTGCCACCAGCAGAGATCTTGGGGGAGGGCCCAACAATGAGCAGTTCTTC CATSRDLGGGPNNEQFF TRBV15 TRBD2 TRBJ2-1 NA 17
TGTGCCAGCAGCCCAGGGGGGCGCAATCAGCCCCAGCATTTT CASSPGGRNQPQHF TRBV28 TRBD1 TRBJ1-5 once 14
TGTGCCAGCAGCCCTCTGTATCCTAAAGAGACCCAGTACTTC CASSPLYPKETQYF TRBV7-6 NA TRBJ2-5 NA 14
TGTGCCAGCAGCTTAAGACTAGCGGGACATAATGAGCAGTTCTTC CASSLRLAGHNEQFF TRBV7-3 TRBD2 TRBJ2-1 NA 15
TGCGCCAGCAGCTTGTTGGGAGGGCTGGGGTACGAGCAGTACTTC CASSLLGGLGYEQYF TRBV5-1 TRBD2 TRBJ2-7 few 15